This is a list of T cell receptor beta chains from one sample in a study of control samples from healthy donors and cancer patients. Some clones are missing from TCRdb's copy, which holds only in-frame ones; the method was immunoSEQ multiplex PCR. Here the sample spans about 170,000 clones, almost 90% being singletons. Material: blood. The receptor set was obtained from a young woman in good health. CDR3s include the opening cysteine and the closing phenylalanine or tryptophan. Clone sizes are given selectively: once, few, many, or a class where the clone is expanded.

TRBJ2-7,TRBV29-1,NA,CSVLTSGSNEQYF
TRBJ2-2,TRBV18,few,CASSPRLAGGGTGELFF
TRBJ2-3,TRBV4-1,NA,CASSRLAGGLTDTQYF
TRBJ1-2,TRBV11-2,NA,CASSPRDRFIYGYTF
TRBJ1-1,TRBV6-1,once,CASSDTMRNTEAFF
TRBJ2-5,TRBV27,NA,CASRLPGAGGIETQYF
TRBJ2-2,TRBV24-1,few,CATSGERGRISWNTGELFF
TRBJ1-2,TRBV3-1/TRBV3-2,NA,CAAQGGDGYTF
TRBJ2-3,TRBV5-1,NA,CASSLAGAGMRATQYF
TRBJ1-2,TRBV29-1,NA,CSVPWGGWYTF
TRBJ2-1,TRBV19,NA,CASSIGGFNEQFF
TRBJ2-2,TRBV5-1,NA,CASSLDPLDTGELFF
TRBJ2-5,TRBV28,NA,CASSFRSGRAVETQYF
TRBJ2-5,TRBV28,NA,CASSLFQETQYF
TRBJ2-1,TRBV7-7,NA,CASSPISGMGNEQFF
TRBJ2-7,TRBV28,NA,CASSPGGRDRAEQYF
TRBJ1-2,TRBV9,NA,CASSVAPQSSNYGYTF
TRBJ1-1,TRBV4-1,NA,CASSQGRGTEAFF
TRBJ1-1,TRBV5-5,NA,CASVAGTVNTEAFF
TRBJ1-3,TRBV30,NA,CAWSQLGNTIYF
TRBJ1-1,TRBV19,NA,CASSRREGGTEAFF
TRBJ1-2,TRBV5-5,NA,CASSLWGAAYGYTF
TRBJ2-1,TRBV7-2,NA,CASSSSGPYNEQFF
TRBJ2-2,TRBV4-1,NA,CASSRGHRATNTGELFF
TRBJ2-3,TRBV24-1,NA,CATSDPGLSTDTQYF
TRBJ1-2,TRBV19,NA,CASFGTDEYGYTF
TRBJ1-4,TRBV21-1,few,CASSKVGRDYGEKLFF
TRBJ1-5,TRBV6-5,NA,CASKRGASNQPQHF
TRBJ1-5,TRBV19,once,CASSLTGGAGNQPQHF
TRBJ1-2,TRBV5-6,NA,CASRSPTGGNYGYTF
TRBJ2-1,TRBV2,NA,CASGFVPGNEQFF
TRBJ2-7,TRBV7-2,NA,CASRASGTSGEQYF
TRBJ2-2,TRBV21-1,few,CASSKRQGTGTGELFF
TRBJ2-1,TRBV5-1,NA,CASSPVAGGRNEQFF
TRBJ2-4,TRBV5-1,NA,CASSPGQLAKNIQYF
TRBJ2-1,TRBV2,once,CASSGYNEQFF
TRBJ1-4,TRBV7-2,NA,CASSVTGIGEKLFF
TRBJ1-6,TRBV12-3/TRBV12-4,NA,CATRDGRSPLHF
TRBJ1-5,TRBV5-1,NA,CASSATGGSNQPQHF
TRBJ1-1,TRBV19,NA,CASSIRPSNTEAFF
TRBJ2-2,TRBV4-1,NA,CASSQGGGRELFF
TRBJ2-7,TRBV28,NA,CASSLILGTELYEQYF
TRBJ1-5,TRBV29-1,NA,CSVETDGNQPQHF
TRBJ2-1,TRBV19,NA,CASRISGTRYNEQFF
TRBJ2-7,TRBV2,NA,CASSSKMGLAGAYEQYF
TRBJ1-2,TRBV27,NA,CASSFRGARYYGYTF
TRBJ2-3,TRBV28,NA,CASVEREYTDTQYF
TRBJ2-3,TRBV18,few,CASSPDRADTQYF
TRBJ2-4,TRBV7-9,NA,CASSLGVGIQYF
TRBJ1-2,TRBV5-6,once,CASSPGTGGALRHGYTF
TRBJ2-5,TRBV5-1,NA,CASSPGTKGETQYF
TRBJ2-3,TRBV2,few,CARLPRPDRGHTDTQYF
TRBJ2-4,TRBV3-1/TRBV3-2,NA,CASSHGLAGGGIQYF
TRBJ2-1,TRBV5-1,few,CASSWGAGTGFFF
TRBJ1-3,TRBV7-9,NA,CASSLSEQGATNTIYF